The 30 T cell receptor beta chains listed next were all sequenced from one sample in a study of vaccination effects on CD4 cells after COVID-19. Following culture for 9 to 11 days, CD4+ T cells were isolated. The data were produced by immunoSEQ multiplex PCR, yet TCRdb's version contains in-frame clones alone and is incomplete. The sample includes about 74,000 clones, roughly three quarters seen only once; the top ten take around 2%. Their antigens remain unidentified. The sequencing used CD4+ T cells from PBMCs cultured without peptide, collected before COVID-19 vaccination. Every receptor here comes from a human donor who received a COVID-19 vaccine.

V is TRBV4-1 and J is TRBJ1-2, with D uncertain. The germline gives CDR1 MGHRA, CDR2 YSYEKL. This CDR3 has 13 amino acids. V dropped 4 bases and J dropped 2 bases, with 8 bases sitting between them. The CDR3, as DNA: TGCGCCAGCAGCCCCTCGTTGAACTATGGCTACACCTTC. Its translation is CASSPSLNYGYTF.

This clone was seen a handful of times. The chain has TRBV5-4 and TRBJ1-2; weak D call: TRBD1 (5 bases). Per germline, CDR1 SGHNT and CDR2 YYREEE (reference sequence). The CDR3 has 14 residues. V was cut by 0 bases and J by 6 bases, with 12 bases left in between. The CDR3 sequence is CASSLAWQGHGYTF. CDR3 in DNA: TGTGCCAGCAGCTTGGCTTGGCAGGGTCATGGCTACACCTTC.

This chain joins TRBV5-1 and TRBJ2-4; the match to TRBD2 covers 7 bases. CDR3 length equals 14 residues. CDR1 SGHRS and CDR2 YFSETQ come from the germline V gene. J lost 9 bases, V lost 4 bases, and 10 bases had no gene match. The CDR3 sequence is CASSPELGEGIQYF. The DNA for the CDR3 is TGCGCCAGCAGCCCGGAGTTAGGGGAGGGCATTCAGTACTTC.

In its sample, this clone was seen a few times. The V and J genes are TRBV25-1 and TRBJ1-2; D call uncertain. The CDR3 spans 10 residues. Germline V gene data show CDR1 as MGHDK and CDR2 as SYGVNS. Deletions cut 4 bases from V and 8 bases from J, with 5 bases between. This CDR3 reads CASSAGGYTF. For the CDR3, the DNA is TGTGCCAGCAGTGCGGGCGGCTACACCTTC.

The chain employs TRBV5-4 and TRBJ2-3; 9 positions match TRBD2. After removal of 4 bases from V and 4 bases from J, the junction contained 4 bases not matched to a gene. CDR1 and CDR2 from the germline V gene are SGHNT and YYREEE (reference sequence). The CDR3 length is 14 residues. CDR3 in DNA: TGTGCCAGCAGCAGGACTAGCGACGCAGATACGCAGTATTTT. Translation: CASSRTSDADTQYF.

This chain connects TRBV5-6 to TRBJ1-1, with D maybe TRBD1 (6 bases). V gave up 6 bases and J gave up 7 bases, with 25 bases separating them. The germline CDR1 and CDR2 sequences are SGHDT and YYEEEE. The CDR3 length is 16 residues. The CDR3 loop is CASTLSSGGGFIEAFF. CDR3 DNA: TGTGCCAGCACCCTCTCATCCGGAGGGGGTTTCATTGAAGCTTTCTTT.

The chain links TRBV18 to TRBJ1-4, with D possibly being TRBD1 (6 bases). V was shortened by 3 bases and J by 7 bases, with 12 bases between the two germline ends. This CDR3 is built from 14 residues. Germline lookup yields CDR1 KGHSH and CDR2 LQKENI. CDR3 sequence reads: CASSPLQGSEKLFF. In DNA form, the CDR3 reads TGTGCCAGCTCACCGTTACAGGGCTCTGAAAAACTGTTTTTT.

This clone was seen a handful of times. The chain employs TRBV7-9 and TRBJ2-7, with D unresolved. Trimming left V 2 bases short and J 2 bases short, with 1 base between. CDR3 size: 11 residues. CDR1 and CDR2 (germline): SEHNR, FQNEAQ (reference sequence). CDR3 bases: TGTGCCAGCAGCTTACCCTACGAGCAGTACGTC. Translating it yields CASSLPYEQYV.

The V call is TRBV11-3, the J call TRBJ2-1; 8 positions agree with TRBD1. The CDR3 has 15 residues. Germline V gene sequence: CDR1 SGHNT, CDR2 YENEEA. J gave up 4 bases and V 0 bases, and 2 bases lay outside the gene matches. The CDR3 reads CASSLDRGLYNEQFF. CDR3 sequence (DNA): TGTGCCAGCAGCTTAGACAGGGGGCTTTACAATGAGCAGTTCTTC.

The chain joins TRBV11-1 to TRBJ2-1, with 9 positions matching TRBD1. The trim removed 5 bases at V and 7 bases at J, leaving 6 bases unmatched. Germline V lookup: CDR1 SGHAT, CDR2 FQDESV (reference sequence). There are 14 residues in the CDR3. For the CDR3, the DNA is TGTGCCAGCAGCACGGACAGGGGATGGAATGAGCAGTTCTTC. It specifies CASSTDRGWNEQFF.

The V and J genes are TRBV12-5 and TRBJ1-6; possibly TRBD1 for D (6 bases). V was trimmed by 5 bases and J by 1 base, leaving 12 bases between them. In germline, CDR1 is LGHNT, CDR2 FRNRAP. The CDR3 consists of 16 residues. The DNA for the CDR3 is TGTGCTAGTGGTGATACAGGGCTTTCCTATAATTCACCCCTCCACTTT. Protein product: CASGDTGLSYNSPLHF. Combining the CDR3 with reference TRBV12-5 and TRBJ1-6 gives the whole variable domain DARVTQTPRHKVTEMGQEVTMRCQPILGHNTVFWYRQTMMQGLELLAYFRNRAPLDDSGMPKDRFSAEMPDATLATLKIQPSEPRDSAVYFCASGDTGLSYNSPLHFGNGTRLTVT.

The J gene is TRBJ1-2, the V gene TRBV5-4; the match to TRBD1 covers 7 bases. CDR1 and CDR2 (germline): SGHNT, YYREEE (reference sequence). V trimming: 4 bases; J trimming: 2 bases; junction bases outside the gene matches: 5. The CDR3 is 14 residues long. The CDR3: CASSAGTANYGYTF. Here the CDR3 DNA reads TGTGCCAGCAGCGCGGGGACAGCGAACTATGGCTACACCTTC.

V usage is TRBV5-1 and J usage is TRBJ2-5, with no clear D. Germline V gene sequence: CDR1 SGHRS, CDR2 YFSETQ. Deletions cut 2 bases from V and 4 bases from J, with 15 bases between. The CDR3 spans 15 residues. The DNA for the CDR3 is TGCGCCAGCAGCTTTGACCCTGCCGGCGTAGAGACCCAGTACTTC. Translating gives CASSFDPAGVETQYF. The full variable domain, in which reference TRBV5-1 and TRBJ2-5 provide the parts outside the CDR3, is KAGVTQTPRYLIKTRGQQVTLSCSPISGHRSVSWYQQTPGQGLQFLFEYFSETQRNKGNFPGRFSGRQFSNSRSEMNVSTLELGDSALYLCASSFDPAGVETQYFGPGTRLLVL.

The chain carries TRBV18 and TRBJ2-2, with D possibly being TRBD1 or TRBD2 (6 bases each). The germline V gene encodes CDR1 KGHSH and CDR2 LQKENI. The CDR3 totals 14 residues. V lost 6 bases, J lost 7 bases, and 15 bases lay in between. CDR3 in amino acids: CASSPIRGHGELFF. The CDR3 nucleotides read TGTGCCAGCTCCCCGATTCGGGGGCACGGGGAGCTGTTTTTT.

This clone was seen only a few times. This chain links TRBV7-2 with TRBJ2-3; 12 bases agree with TRBD2. Germline trimming cut 1 base from V and 5 bases from J; bases unmatched to any gene: 7. This CDR3 contains 17 residues. The germline gives CDR1 SGHTA, CDR2 FQGNSA. The CDR3 loop reads CASSLGASGGAQDTQYF. For the CDR3, the DNA is TGTGCCAGCAGCTTAGGGGCTAGCGGGGGGGCCCAAGATACGCAGTATTTT.

This chain connects TRBV29-1 to TRBJ2-3; 8 bases are shared with TRBD1. Germline V gene data show CDR1 as SQVTM and CDR2 as ANQGSEA. The CDR3 length is 14 residues. Trimming at V came to 2 bases and at J to 2 bases, leaving 3 bases not matched to a gene. The chain's CDR3 is CSVEKDRDTDTQYF. The DNA of the CDR3 is TGCAGCGTTGAAAAGGACAGGGACACAGATACGCAGTATTTT.

This clone is a singleton in its sample. This chain uses TRBV6-4 with TRBJ1-1; 9 bases align to TRBD1. Germline CDR1 reads MRHNA; CDR2 reads SNTAGT. The J segment lost 0 bases and the V segment lost 1 base, leaving 9 bases of the junction unmatched. The CDR3 runs to 18 residues. The CDR3 spells CASSDFPGRTGVNTEAFF. The CDR3 DNA reads TGTGCCAGCAGTGACTTTCCCGGCCGGACAGGGGTGAACACTGAAGCTTTCTTT.

This clone was seen a few times. This sequence joins TRBV30 and TRBJ1-2; D is uncertain. Germline V gene data show CDR1 as GTSNPN and CDR2 as SVGIG (reference sequence). This CDR3 spans 12 amino acids. V lost 3 bases and J 8 bases, leaving 13 bases between the germline ends. CDR3 protein: CAWRVPAEGYTF. The CDR3 DNA reads as TGTGCCTGGAGAGTCCCGGCTGAGGGCTACACCTTC.

This sequence joins TRBV28 and TRBJ2-5, with D perhaps assigned TRBD1 or TRBD2 (6 bases each). V was cut by 5 bases and J by 5 bases, with 15 bases left in between. Germline V CDR1 and CDR2: MDHEN, SYDVKM. The CDR3 has 14 amino acids. DNA for the CDR3: TGTGCCAGCAGTCTTCCAGTCGGGGGCGAGACCCAGTACTTC. It encodes CASSLPVGGETQYF. The full variable domain, in which reference TRBV28 and TRBJ2-5 provide the parts outside the CDR3, is DVKVTQSSRYLVKRTGEKVFLECVQDMDHENMFWYRQDPGLGLRLIYFSYDVKMKEKGDIPEGYSVSREKKERFSLILESASTNQTSMYLCASSLPVGGETQYFGPGTRLLVL.

This clone showed up just a few times. CDR3 region: CDRDRYHEKLFF. DNA of the CDR3: TGCGACAGGGACAGGTACCATGAAAAACTGTTTTTT. The rearrangement uses TRBV10-1 and TRBJ1-4; 8 nucleotides agree with TRBD1. Germline CDR1 and CDR2: WNHNN and SYGVQD (reference sequence). CDR3 size: 12 residues.

The genes are TRBV6-2 or TRBV6-3 and TRBJ2-7, with 9 bases that match TRBD1. Germline CDR1 is MNHEY and CDR2 is SVGEGT. With 6 bases clipped from V and 1 base from J, the junction kept 13 bases outside the gene matches. The CDR3 loop spans 17 amino acids. The CDR3 DNA reads as TGTGCCAGCAGCCAAGCCAGGGACAGGGTATTATCCTACGAGCAGTACGTC. This gives the protein CASSQARDRVLSYEQYV.

The rearrangement uses TRBV2 and TRBJ2-7; D ambiguous. The germline V gene encodes CDR1 SNHLY and CDR2 FYNNEI. Trimming removed 8 bases from V and 3 bases from J, with 11 bases in between. The CDR3 runs to 12 residues. The CDR3 sequence is CASSLVRYEQYV. CDR3 in DNA: TGTGCCAGCTCACTTGTCCGCTACGAGCAGTACGTC.

This chain joins TRBV23-1 and TRBJ1-2; no reliable D call. TRBV23-1 is sorted into the ORF group, with uncertain function. V lost 10 bases and J lost 7, with 13 bases in between. CDR3 size: 11 residues. The chain's CDR3 is CATVAGGGYTF. The CDR3 DNA sequence: TGCGCCACCGTGGCAGGAGGTGGCTACACCTTC.

The V gene is TRBV24-1, the J gene TRBJ2-1, with D possibly matching TRBD2 (6 bases). Germline CDR1 reads KGHDR; CDR2 reads SFDVKD. V was trimmed by 9 bases and J by 10 bases, leaving 15 bases between them. The CDR3 loop spans 12 amino acids. The CDR3 DNA reads as TGTGCCACCGGGGGGTGGAGTGGGGAGCAGTTCTTC. Translated, it gives CATGGWSGEQFF.

The V call is TRBV6-4, the J call TRBJ1-2; D uncertain. V gave up 5 bases and J gave up 0 bases, with 7 bases separating them. There are 13 residues in the CDR3. The germline V gene encodes CDR1 MRHNA and CDR2 SNTAGT. The CDR3 loop reads CASSTESNYGYTF. Written as DNA, the CDR3 is TGTGCCAGCAGTACAGAGTCTAACTATGGCTACACCTTC.

The V and J genes are TRBV6-4 and TRBJ2-7, with D possibly matching TRBD1 (5 bases). The ends were cut back, 3 bases at V and 1 base at J, with 10 bases in the middle. Per germline, CDR1 MRHNA and CDR2 SNTAGT. CDR3 length equals 14 residues. In nucleotides, the CDR3 is TGTGCCAGCAGTGAAGGGGATAGATCCTACGAGCAGTACGTC. Residues: CASSEGDRSYEQYV.

The V gene is TRBV5-1, the J gene TRBJ2-5; either TRBD1 or TRBD2 may supply D (5 bases each). Germline CDR1 reads SGHRS; CDR2 reads YFSETQ. The CDR3 is 14 amino acids. V was cut by 1 base and J by 2 bases, with 9 bases left in between. CDR3 in DNA: TGCGCCAGCAGCTTGACGGGGCGGCAAGAGACCCAGTACTTC. Translating it yields CASSLTGRQETQYF.

This chain connects TRBV5-8 to TRBJ1-4; 7 bases are a match to TRBD1. Germline V gene lookup returns CDR1 SGHTS and CDR2 YDEGEE. V lost 0 bases to trimming and J lost 8 bases; unmatched junction nucleotides: 7. The CDR3 contains 15 residues. The CDR3 DNA sequence: TGTGCCAGCAGCTTGGATGTGACAGGGAAAGAAAAACTGTTTTTT. Protein: CASSLDVTGKEKLFF.

Only one count was recorded for this clone. The rearrangement joins TRBV7-3 to TRBJ2-1, with D possibly TRBD2 on 7 matching bases. This CDR3 contains 18 residues. Germline V CDR1 and CDR2: SGHTA, FQGTGA. Trimming removed 2 bases at V and 7 bases at J, with 24 bases between. CDR3 coding DNA: TGTGCCAGCAGCTTACGCGCGGGGGCCGGGGCAGGACCTAATGAGCAGTTCTTC. It specifies CASSLRAGAGAGPNEQFF.

Here the CDR3 DNA reads TGTGCCAGCAGCCTCGGACGGCTAGATGCGGCCCAGTACTTC. Translation: CASSLGRLDAAQYF. V and J are TRBV9 and TRBJ2-5; D remains ambiguous. V lost 4 bases to trimming and J lost 9 bases, with 19 bases between them. The CDR3 is made up of 14 amino acids. Germline CDR1 SGDLS, CDR2 YYNGEE.